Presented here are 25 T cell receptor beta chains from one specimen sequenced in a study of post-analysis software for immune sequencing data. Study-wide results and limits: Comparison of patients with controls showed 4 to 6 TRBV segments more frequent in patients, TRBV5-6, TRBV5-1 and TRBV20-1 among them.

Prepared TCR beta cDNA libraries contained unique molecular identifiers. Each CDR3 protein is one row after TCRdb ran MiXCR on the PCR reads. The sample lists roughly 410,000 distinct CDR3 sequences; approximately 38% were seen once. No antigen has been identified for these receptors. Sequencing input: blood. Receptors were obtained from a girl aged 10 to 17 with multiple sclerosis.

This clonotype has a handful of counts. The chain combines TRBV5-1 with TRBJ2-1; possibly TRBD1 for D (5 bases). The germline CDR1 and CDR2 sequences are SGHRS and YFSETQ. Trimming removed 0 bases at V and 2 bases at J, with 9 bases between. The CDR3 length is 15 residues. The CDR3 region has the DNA TGCGCCAGCAGCTTGGAGGGGTCGACCTACAATGAGCAGTTCTTC. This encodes CASSLEGSTYNEQFF.

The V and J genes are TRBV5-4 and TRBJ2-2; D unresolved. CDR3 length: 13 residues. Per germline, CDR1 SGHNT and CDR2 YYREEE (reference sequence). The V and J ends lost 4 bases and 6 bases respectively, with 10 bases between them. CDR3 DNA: TGTGCCAGCAGCCTCCAAGCTGCCGGGGAGCTGTTTTTT. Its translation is CASSLQAAGELFF.

The CDR3 sequence: CASSLNGRVNTEAFF. The CDR3 bases are TGTGCCAGCAGTTTAAACGGCAGGGTGAACACTGAAGCTTTCTTT. The chain recombines TRBV12-3 or TRBV12-4 with TRBJ1-1, with TRBD1 as a possible D gene (5 bases). V was clipped by 2 bases and J by 0 bases, with 10 bases between them. The CDR3 length is 15 residues.

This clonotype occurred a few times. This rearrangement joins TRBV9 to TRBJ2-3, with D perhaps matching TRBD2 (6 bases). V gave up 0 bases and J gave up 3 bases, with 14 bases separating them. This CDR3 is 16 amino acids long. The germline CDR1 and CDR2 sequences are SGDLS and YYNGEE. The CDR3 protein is CASSVGPSGTTDTQYF. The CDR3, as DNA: TGTGCCAGCAGCGTAGGGCCCAGTGGGACTACAGATACGCAGTATTTT.

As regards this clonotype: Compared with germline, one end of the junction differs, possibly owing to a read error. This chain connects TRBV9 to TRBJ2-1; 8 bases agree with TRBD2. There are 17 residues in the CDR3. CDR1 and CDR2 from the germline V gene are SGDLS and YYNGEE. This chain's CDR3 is CASSVEGLAGAYNEQFF. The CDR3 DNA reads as TGTGCCAGCAGCGTAGAAGGGCTAGCGGGCGCCTACAACGAGCAGTTCTTC.

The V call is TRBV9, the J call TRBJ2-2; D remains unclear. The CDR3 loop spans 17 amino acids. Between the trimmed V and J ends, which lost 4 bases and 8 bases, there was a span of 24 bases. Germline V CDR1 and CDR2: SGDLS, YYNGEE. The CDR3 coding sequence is TGTGCCAGCAGCCCGGACGGCGGCGAGTCAGGTTATGGGGAGCTGTTTTTT. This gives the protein CASSPDGGESGYGELFF.

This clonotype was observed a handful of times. The CDR3 loop reads CASSRSGDETQYF. The CDR3, as DNA: TGTGCCAGCAGTCGCTCGGGGGATGAGACCCAGTACTTC. The rearrangement joins TRBV12-3 or TRBV12-4 to TRBJ2-5, with a possible D match to TRBD2 (6 bases). This CDR3 has 13 amino acids. V was clipped by 5 bases and J by 5 bases, with 12 bases between them.

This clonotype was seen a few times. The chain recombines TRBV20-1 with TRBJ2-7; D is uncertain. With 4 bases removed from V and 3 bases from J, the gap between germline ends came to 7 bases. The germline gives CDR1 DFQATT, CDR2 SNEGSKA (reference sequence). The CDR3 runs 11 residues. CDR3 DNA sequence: TGCAGTGCTAATGAAGGCTACGAGCAGTACTTC. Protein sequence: CSANEGYEQYF.

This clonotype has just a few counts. The CDR3 loop reads CASSLGWDSYNEQFF. CDR3 nucleotides: TGTGCCAGCAGCTTAGGGTGGGACAGCTACAATGAGCAGTTCTTC. This rearrangement joins TRBV7-8 to TRBJ2-1, with 7 positions matching TRBD1. Germline V gene lookup returns CDR1 SGHVS and CDR2 FQNEAQ. V shed 1 base, J shed 3 bases, and the junction held 3 bases outside the gene matches. The CDR3 runs 15 residues.

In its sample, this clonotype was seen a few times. The chain's CDR3 is CASSRQGASVTDTQYF. DNA of the CDR3: TGTGCCAGCAGCCGCCAGGGGGCTAGCGTTACAGATACGCAGTATTTT. This chain links TRBV7-3 with TRBJ2-3, with 8 nucleotides matching TRBD1. CDR3 length: 16 residues. The trim removed 5 bases at V and 3 bases at J, leaving 10 bases unmatched. Looked up from germline, CDR1 is SGHTA and CDR2 is FQGTGA. The variable domain in full, with the rest retrieved from reference TRBV7-3 and TRBJ2-3, is GAGVSQTPSNKVTEKGKYVELRCDPISGHTALYWYRQSLGQGPEFLIYFQGTGAADDSGLPNDRFFAVRPEGSVSTLKIQRTERGDSAVYLCASSRQGASVTDTQYFGPGTRLTVL.

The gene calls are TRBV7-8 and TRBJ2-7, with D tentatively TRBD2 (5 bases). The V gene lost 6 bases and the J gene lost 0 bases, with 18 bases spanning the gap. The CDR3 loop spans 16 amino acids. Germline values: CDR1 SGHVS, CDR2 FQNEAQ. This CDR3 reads CASSYTRGSSSYEQYF. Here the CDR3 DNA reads TGTGCCAGCAGTTATACTCGGGGTTCTAGCTCCTACGAGCAGTACTTC.

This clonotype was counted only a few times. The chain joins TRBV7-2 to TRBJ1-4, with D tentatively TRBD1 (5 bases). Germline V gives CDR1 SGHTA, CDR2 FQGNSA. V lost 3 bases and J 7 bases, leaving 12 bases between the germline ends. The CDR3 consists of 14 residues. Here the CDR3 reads CASSFGGEGEKLFF. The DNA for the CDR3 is TGTGCCAGCAGCTTTGGGGGGGAAGGTGAAAAACTGTTTTTT. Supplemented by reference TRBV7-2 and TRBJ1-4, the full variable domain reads GAGVSQSPSNKVTEKGKDVELRCDPISGHTALYWYRQSLGQGLEFLIYFQGNSAPDKSGLPSDRFSAERTGGSVSTLTIQRTQQEDSAVYLCASSFGGEGEKLFFGSGTQLSVL.

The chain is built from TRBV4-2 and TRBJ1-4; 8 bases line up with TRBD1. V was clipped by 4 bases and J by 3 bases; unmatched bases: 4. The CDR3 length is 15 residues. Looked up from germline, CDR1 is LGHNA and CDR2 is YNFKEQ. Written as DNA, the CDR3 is TGTGCCAGCAGCCTCCTACAGGGGGCTAATGAAAAACTGTTTTTT. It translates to CASSLLQGANEKLFF.

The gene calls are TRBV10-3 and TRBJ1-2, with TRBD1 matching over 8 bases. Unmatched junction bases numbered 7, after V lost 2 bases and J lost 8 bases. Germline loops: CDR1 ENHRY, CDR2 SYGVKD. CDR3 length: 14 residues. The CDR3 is CAISEDRGQYGYTF. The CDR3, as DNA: TGTGCCATCAGTGAGGACAGGGGTCAATACGGCTACACCTTC.

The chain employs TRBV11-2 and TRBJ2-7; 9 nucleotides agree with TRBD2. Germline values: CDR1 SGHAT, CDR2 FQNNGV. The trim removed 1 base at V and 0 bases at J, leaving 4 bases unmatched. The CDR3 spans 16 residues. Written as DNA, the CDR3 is TGTGCCAGCAGCTTAGTGAGGCGGGGGGGCTCCTACGAGCAGTACTTC. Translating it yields CASSLVRRGGSYEQYF.

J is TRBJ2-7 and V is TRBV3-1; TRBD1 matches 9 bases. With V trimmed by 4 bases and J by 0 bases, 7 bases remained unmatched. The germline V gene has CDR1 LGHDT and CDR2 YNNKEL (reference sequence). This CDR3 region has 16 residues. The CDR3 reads CASSPWTGESSYEQYF. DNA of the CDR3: TGTGCCAGCAGCCCTTGGACAGGGGAAAGCTCCTACGAGCAGTACTTC.

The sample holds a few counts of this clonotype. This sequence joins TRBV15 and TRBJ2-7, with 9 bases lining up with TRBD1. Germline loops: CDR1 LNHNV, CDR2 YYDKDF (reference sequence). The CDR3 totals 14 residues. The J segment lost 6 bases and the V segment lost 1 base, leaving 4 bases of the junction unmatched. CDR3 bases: TGTGCCACCAGCAGAGGGGACAGGGTCTCCGAGCAGTACTTC. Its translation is CATSRGDRVSEQYF.

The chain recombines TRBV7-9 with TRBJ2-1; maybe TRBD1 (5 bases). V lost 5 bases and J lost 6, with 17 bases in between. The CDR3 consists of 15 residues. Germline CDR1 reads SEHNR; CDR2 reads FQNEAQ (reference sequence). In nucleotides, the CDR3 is TGTGCCAGCAGCCACCCCAGGGATAATATCAATGAGCAGTTCTTC. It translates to CASSHPRDNINEQFF. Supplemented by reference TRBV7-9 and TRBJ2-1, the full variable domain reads DTGVSQNPRHKITKRGQNVTFRCDPISEHNRLYWYRQTLGQGPEFLTYFQNEAQLEKSRLLSDRFSAERPKGSFSTLEIQRTEQGDSAMYLCASSHPRDNINEQFFGPGTRLTVL.

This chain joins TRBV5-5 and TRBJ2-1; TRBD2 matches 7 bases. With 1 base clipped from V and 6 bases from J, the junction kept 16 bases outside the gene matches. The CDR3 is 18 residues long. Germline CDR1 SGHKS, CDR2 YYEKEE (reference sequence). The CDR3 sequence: CASSLRGIGPGGCNEQFF. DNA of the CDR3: TGTGCCAGCAGCTTGAGAGGTATAGGCCCGGGGGGTTGCAATGAGCAGTTCTTC.

CDR3 sequence (DNA): TGTGCCAGCAGCCAAGTTGCGGGGGGGCTTGATACGCAGTATTTT. It translates to CASSQVAGGLDTQYF. The V gene is TRBV3-1, the J gene TRBJ2-3; 9 bases fit TRBD2. CDR1 and CDR2 from the germline V gene are LGHDT and YNNKEL (reference sequence). V lost 1 base to trimming and J lost 6 bases; unmatched junction nucleotides: 5. The length of the CDR3 is 15 residues.

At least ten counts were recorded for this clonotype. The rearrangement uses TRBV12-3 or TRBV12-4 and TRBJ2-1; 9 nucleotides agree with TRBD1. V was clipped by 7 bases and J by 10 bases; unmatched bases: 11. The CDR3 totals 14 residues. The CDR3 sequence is CASTWGATGGEQFF. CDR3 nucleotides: TGTGCCAGCACCTGGGGCGCGACAGGGGGGGAGCAGTTCTTC.

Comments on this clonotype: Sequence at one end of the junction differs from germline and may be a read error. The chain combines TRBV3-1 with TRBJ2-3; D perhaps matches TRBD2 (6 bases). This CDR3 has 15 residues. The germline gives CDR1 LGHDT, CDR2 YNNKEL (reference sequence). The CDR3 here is CANSRGSGTTDTQYF. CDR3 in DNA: TGTGCCAACAGCCGGGGTAGCGGAACCACAGATACGCAGTATTTT.

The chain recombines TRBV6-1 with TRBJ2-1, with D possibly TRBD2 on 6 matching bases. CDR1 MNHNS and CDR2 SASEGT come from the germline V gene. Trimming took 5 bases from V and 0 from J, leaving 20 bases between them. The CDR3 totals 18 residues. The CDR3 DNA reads TGTGCCAGCAGTCTTTCTTTTGGGGCGGGGAGCTCCTACAATGAGCAGTTCTTC. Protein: CASSLSFGAGSSYNEQFF.

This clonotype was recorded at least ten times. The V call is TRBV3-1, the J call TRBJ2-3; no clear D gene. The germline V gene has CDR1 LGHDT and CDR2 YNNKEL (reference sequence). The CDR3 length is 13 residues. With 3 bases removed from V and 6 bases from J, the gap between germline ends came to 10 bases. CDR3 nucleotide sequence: TGTGCCAGCAGCCAGGCGAGTACCGATACGCAGTATTTT. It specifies CASSQASTDTQYF.

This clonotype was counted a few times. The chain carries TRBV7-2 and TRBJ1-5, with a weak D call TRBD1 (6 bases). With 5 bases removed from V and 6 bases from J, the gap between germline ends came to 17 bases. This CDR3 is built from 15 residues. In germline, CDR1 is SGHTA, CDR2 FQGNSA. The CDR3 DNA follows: TGTGCCAGCAGCACCCGGGAAGGGGGAGGTCAGCCCCAGCATTTT. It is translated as CASSTREGGGQPQHF. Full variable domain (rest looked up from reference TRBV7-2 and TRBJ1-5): GAGVSQSPSNKVTEKGKDVELRCDPISGHTALYWYRQSLGQGLEFLIYFQGNSAPDKSGLPSDRFSAERTGGSVSTLTIQRTQQEDSAVYLCASSTREGGGQPQHFGDGTRLSIL.